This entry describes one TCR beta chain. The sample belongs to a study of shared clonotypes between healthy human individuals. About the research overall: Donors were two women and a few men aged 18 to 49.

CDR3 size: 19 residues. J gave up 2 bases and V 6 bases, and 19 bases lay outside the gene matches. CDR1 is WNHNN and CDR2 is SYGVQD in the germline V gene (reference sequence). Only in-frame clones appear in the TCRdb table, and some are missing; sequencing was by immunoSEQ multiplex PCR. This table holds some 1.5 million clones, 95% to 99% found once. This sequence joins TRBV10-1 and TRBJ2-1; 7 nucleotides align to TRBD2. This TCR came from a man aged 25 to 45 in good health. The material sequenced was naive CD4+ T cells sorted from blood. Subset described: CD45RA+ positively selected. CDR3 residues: CASSYHLAEDTSAYNEQFF. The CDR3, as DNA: TGCGCCAGCAGCTATCATCTAGCGGAAGATACTTCAGCCTACAATGAGCAGTTCTTC.